This TCR beta chain was sequenced for a study of blood T cell repertoires in COVID-19. The CDR3 is 15 residues long. V was pared by 0 bases and J by 6 bases, with 15 bases between. Looked up from germline, CDR1 is KGHSH and CDR2 is LQKENI. Method: immunoSEQ multiplex PCR; TCRdb's copy keeps in-frame clones and lacks some. Of 150,000 to 200,000 clones detected, roughly three quarters appear once; the ten largest clones hold around 5.4%. The chain links TRBV18 to TRBJ2-7; maybe TRBD1 (6 bases). This TCR derives from a woman aged 40 to 50 with COVID-19, enrolled during active disease. The source material was peripheral blood. In DNA, the CDR3 is TGTGCCAGCTCACCACCCTATAACAGGGTGGCCGAGCAGTACTTC. Residues: CASSPPYNRVAEQYF.